What follows is one T cell receptor (beta chain) and its context. Its antigen remains unidentified. These data are taken from a study of shared clonotypes between healthy human individuals. Naive CD8 cells comprised CD45RO-negative, CCR7-positively selected cells, excluding terminally differentiated effector memory CD45RA+ cells. The donors were all Caucasian adults (living in Nashville, Tennessee). In the original workflow: ImmunoSEQ only sent back junction sequences with no quality scores, so filtering was done differently. Repertoires were generated with immunoSEQ multiplex PCR, while TCRdb's copy carries only in-frame clones and drops some. The D gene and trimming were derived from the DNA, and the V and J assignments and clone size from that table. The table shows about 600,000 clones, with roughly 98% occurring only once. The CDR3 length is 16 residues. CDR1 and CDR2 (germline): SEHNR, FQNEAQ (reference sequence). Trimming removed 3 bases at V and 2 bases at J, with 13 bases between.

The study, taken as a whole, reports: Richness estimates generally favored naive over memory subsets. The represented genetic and exposure-history diversity was limited by the small number of donors.

The sequence came from a man aged 25 to 45 in good health. Specimen: naive CD8+ T cells sorted from blood. The chain combines TRBV7-9 with TRBJ2-2; possibly TRBD1 for D (6 bases). CDR3 nucleotides: TGTGCCAGCAGCTTGACGGGACACGCAAACACCGGGGAGCTGTTTTTT. Translated: CASSLTGHANTGELFF.